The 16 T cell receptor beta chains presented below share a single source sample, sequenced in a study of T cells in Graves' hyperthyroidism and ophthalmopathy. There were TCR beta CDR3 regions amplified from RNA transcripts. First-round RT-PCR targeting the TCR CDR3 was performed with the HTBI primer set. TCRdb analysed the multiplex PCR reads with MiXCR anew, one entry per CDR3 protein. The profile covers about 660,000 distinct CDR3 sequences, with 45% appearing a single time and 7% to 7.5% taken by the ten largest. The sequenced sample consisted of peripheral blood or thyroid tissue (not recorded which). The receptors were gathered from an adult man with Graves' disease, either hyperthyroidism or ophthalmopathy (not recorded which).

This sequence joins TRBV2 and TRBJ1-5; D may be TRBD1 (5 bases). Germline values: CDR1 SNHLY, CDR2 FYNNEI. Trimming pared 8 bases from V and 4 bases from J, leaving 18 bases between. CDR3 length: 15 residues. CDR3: CASGNGAGVNQPQHF. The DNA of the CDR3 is TGTGCCAGCGGGAATGGGGCCGGCGTAAATCAGCCCCAGCATTTT.

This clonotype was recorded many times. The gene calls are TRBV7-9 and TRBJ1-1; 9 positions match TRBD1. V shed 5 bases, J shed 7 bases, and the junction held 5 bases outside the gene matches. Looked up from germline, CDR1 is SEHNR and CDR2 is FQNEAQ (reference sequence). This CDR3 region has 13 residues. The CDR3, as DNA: TGTGCCAGCAGCGGAACAGGGGGCATTGAAGCTTTCTTT. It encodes CASSGTGGIEAFF.

The CDR3 nucleotides are TGTGCCAGCAGCGAAGCGACAGGGAACAGCCTGGAAGCCTACGAGCAGTACTTC. Translating gives CASSEATGNSLEAYEQYF. The V and J genes are TRBV7-9 and TRBJ2-7; 7 nucleotides agree with TRBD1. The CDR3 extends over 18 amino acids. The germline CDR1 and CDR2 sequences are SEHNR and FQNEAQ (reference sequence). Trimming took 5 bases from V and 2 from J; bases not matched to a gene: 18.

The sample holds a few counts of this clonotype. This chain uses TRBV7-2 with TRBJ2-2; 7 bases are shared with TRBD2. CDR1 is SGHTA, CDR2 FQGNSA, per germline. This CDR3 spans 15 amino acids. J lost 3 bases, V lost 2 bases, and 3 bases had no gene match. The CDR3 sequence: CASSLSLADTGELFF. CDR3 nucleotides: TGTGCCAGCAGCTTAAGTCTAGCGGACACCGGGGAGCTGTTTTTT.

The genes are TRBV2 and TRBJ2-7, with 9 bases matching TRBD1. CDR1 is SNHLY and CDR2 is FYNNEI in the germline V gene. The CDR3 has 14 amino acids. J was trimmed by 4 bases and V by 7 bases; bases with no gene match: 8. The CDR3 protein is CASTGTGLSYEQYF. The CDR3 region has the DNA TGTGCCAGCACCGGGACAGGGTTATCGTACGAGCAGTACTTC.

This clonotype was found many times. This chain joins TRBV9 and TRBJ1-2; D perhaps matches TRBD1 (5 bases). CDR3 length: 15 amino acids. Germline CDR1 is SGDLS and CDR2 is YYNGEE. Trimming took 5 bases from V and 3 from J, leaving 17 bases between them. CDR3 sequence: CASSPPPGGDYGYTF. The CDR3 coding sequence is TGTGCCAGCAGTCCCCCACCTGGGGGGGACTATGGCTACACCTTC. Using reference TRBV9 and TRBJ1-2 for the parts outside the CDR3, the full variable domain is DSGVTQTPKHLITATGQRVTLRCSPRSGDLSVYWYQQSLDQGLQFLIQYYNGEERAKGNILERFSAQQFPDLHSELNLSSLELGDSALYFCASSPPPGGDYGYTFGSGTRLTVV.

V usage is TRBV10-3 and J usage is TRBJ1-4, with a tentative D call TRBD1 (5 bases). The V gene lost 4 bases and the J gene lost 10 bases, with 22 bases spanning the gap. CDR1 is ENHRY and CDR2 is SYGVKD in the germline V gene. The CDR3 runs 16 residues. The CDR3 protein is CAISVGRKYQSGKLFF. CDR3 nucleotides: TGTGCCATCAGTGTGGGGCGGAAGTATCAATCGGGAAAACTGTTTTTT.

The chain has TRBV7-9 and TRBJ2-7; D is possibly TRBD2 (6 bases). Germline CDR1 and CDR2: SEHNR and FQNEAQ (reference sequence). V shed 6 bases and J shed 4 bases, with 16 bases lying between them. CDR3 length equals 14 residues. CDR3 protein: CASRGPGLVYEQYF. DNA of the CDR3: TGTGCCAGCAGGGGACCGGGACTCGTGTACGAGCAGTACTTC.

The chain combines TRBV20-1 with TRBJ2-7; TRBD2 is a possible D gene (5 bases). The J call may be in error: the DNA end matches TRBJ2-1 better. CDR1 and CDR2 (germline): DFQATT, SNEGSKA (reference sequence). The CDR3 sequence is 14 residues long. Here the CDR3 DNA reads TGCAGTGCTAGCTCGGGGAGCTCCTACAATGAGCAGTTCTTC. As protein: CSASSGSSYNEQFF.

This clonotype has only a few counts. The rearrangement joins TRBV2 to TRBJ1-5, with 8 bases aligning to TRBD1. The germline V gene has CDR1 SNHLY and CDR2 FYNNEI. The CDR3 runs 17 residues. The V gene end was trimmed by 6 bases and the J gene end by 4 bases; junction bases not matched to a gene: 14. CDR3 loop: CASSPYTLTGDNQPQHF. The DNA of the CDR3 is TGTGCCAGCAGCCCATACACCCTGACAGGGGATAATCAGCCCCAGCATTTT.

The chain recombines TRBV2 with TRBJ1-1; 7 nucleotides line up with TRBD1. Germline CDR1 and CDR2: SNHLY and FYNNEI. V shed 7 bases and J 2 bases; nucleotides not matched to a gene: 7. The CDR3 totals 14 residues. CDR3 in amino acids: CASTGTAGNTEAFF. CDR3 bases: TGTGCCAGCACCGGGACAGCGGGAAACACTGAAGCTTTCTTT. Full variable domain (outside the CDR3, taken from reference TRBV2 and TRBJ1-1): EPEVTQTPSHQVTQMGQEVILRCVPISNHLYFYWYRQILGQKVEFLVSFYNNEISEKSEIFDDQFSVERPDGSNFTLKIRSTKLEDSAMYFCASTGTAGNTEAFFGQGTRLTVV.

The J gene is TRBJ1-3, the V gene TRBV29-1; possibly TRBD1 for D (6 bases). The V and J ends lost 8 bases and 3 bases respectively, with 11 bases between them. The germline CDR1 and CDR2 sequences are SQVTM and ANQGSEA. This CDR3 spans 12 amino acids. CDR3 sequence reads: CSTGHFGNTIYF. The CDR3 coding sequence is TGCAGCACGGGACACTTTGGAAACACCATATATTTT.

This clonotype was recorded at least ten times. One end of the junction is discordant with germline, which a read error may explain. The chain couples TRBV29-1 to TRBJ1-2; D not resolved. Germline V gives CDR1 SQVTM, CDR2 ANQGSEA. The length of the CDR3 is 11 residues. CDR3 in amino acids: CSVVAQDGIYF. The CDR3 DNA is TGCAGCGTTGTGGCCCAGGACGGCATCTACTTC.

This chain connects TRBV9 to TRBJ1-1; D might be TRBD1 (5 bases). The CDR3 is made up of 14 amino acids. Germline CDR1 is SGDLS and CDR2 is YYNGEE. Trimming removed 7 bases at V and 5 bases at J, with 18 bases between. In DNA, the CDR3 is TGTGCCAGCCTCTATGTGGGGGGTGTAACTGAAGCTTTCTTT. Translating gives CASLYVGGVTEAFF.

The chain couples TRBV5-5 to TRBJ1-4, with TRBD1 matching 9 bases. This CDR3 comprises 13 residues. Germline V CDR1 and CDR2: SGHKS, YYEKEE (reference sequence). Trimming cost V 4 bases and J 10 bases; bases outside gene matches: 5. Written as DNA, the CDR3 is TGTGCCAGCAGCGACAGGGGGTCTGGAAAACTGTTTTTT. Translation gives CASSDRGSGKLFF.

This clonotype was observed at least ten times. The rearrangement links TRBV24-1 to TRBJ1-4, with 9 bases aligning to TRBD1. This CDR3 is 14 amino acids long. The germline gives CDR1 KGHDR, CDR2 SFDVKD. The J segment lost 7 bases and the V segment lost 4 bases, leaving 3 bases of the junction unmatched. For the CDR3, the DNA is TGTGCCACCAGTGAAAGGGACAGGGCTGAAAAACTGTTTTTT. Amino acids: CATSERDRAEKLFF.